This T cell receptor beta chain derives from a study of T cell responses to AZD1222 COVID-19 vaccine. Study-wide points: Regions left unmutated in variants are reportedly the target of nearly half of spike-specific TCRs. Donors, mostly white British, included more females; clonal diversity was possibly underestimated. CD4 TCRs linked to vaccination spanned spike, dominating at 160-218 and 743-854.

A note on this clone: Its antigen is not identified.

Sequencing used immunoSEQ multiplex PCR; TCRdb keeps in-frame clones, though not all of them. Of roughly 180,000 clones listed, roughly nine tenths are singletons. This CDR3 has 17 residues. V lost 4 bases, J lost 3 bases, and 12 bases stayed unmatched. CDR1 and CDR2 (germline): SGDLS, YYNGEE. The rearrangement joins TRBV9 to TRBJ2-3; 9 nucleotides line up with TRBD2. The sequencing here drew on peripheral blood, taken 28 days after the second AZD1222 dose. This sequence originates from an adult who received the AZD1222 COVID-19 vaccine. The DNA of the CDR3 is TGTGCCAGCAGCCCGGGGCCTGGCGGGGGGGCAACAGATACGCAGTATTTT. Translated, it gives CASSPGPGGGATDTQYF.